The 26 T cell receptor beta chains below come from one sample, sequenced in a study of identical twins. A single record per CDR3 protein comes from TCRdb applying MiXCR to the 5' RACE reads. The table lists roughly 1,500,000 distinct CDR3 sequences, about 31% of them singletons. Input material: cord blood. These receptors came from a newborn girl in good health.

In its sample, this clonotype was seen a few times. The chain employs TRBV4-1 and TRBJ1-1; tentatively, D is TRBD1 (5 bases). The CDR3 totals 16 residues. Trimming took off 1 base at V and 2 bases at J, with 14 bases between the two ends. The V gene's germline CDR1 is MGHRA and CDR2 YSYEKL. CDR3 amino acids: CASSQGPDRPNTEAFF. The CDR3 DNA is TGCGCCAGCAGCCAAGGCCCCGACAGACCCAACACTGAAGCTTTCTTT.

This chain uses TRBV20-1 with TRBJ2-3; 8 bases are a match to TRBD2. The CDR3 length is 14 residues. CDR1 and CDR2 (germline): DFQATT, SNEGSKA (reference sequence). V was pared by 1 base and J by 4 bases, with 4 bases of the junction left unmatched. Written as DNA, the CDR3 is TGCAGTGCTAGAGGTAGCGGGGTGGCAGATACGCAGTATTTT. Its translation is CSARGSGVADTQYF.

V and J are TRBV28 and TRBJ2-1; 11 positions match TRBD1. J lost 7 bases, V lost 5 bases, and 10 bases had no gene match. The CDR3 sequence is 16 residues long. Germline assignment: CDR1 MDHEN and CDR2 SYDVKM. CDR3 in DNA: TGTGCCAGCAGTGAATATTATGGGACAGGGGGAAATGAGCAGTTCTTC. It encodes CASSEYYGTGGNEQFF.

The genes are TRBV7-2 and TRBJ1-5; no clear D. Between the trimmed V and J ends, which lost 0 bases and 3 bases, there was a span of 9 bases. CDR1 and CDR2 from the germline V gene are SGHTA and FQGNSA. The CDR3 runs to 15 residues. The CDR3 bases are TGTGCCAGCAGCTTAGCTCCGGGGATCAATCAGCCCCAGCATTTT. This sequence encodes CASSLAPGINQPQHF.

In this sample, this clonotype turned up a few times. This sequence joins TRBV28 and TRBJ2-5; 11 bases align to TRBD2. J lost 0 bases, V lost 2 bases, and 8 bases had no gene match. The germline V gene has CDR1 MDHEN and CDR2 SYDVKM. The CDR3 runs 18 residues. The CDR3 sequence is CASSLIRRLAGYQETQYF. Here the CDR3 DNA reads TGTGCCAGCAGTTTAATTCGTAGACTAGCGGGGTACCAAGAGACCCAGTACTTC.

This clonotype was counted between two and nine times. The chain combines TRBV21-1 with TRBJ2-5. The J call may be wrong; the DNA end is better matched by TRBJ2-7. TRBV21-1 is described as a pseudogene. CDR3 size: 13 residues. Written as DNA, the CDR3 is TGTGCCAGTTCACATGCCTCAACCTACGAGCAGTACTTC. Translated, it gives CASSHASTYEQYF.

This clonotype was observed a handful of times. Here the CDR3 reads CASSSGLASNTGELFF. CDR3 coding DNA: TGCGCCAGCAGCTCCGGACTAGCTTCTAACACCGGGGAGCTGTTTTTT. The chain recombines TRBV5-1 with TRBJ2-2, with 8 bases fitting TRBD2. This CDR3 contains 16 residues. Per germline, CDR1 SGHRS and CDR2 YFSETQ. Trimming removed 3 bases from V and 2 bases from J; junction bases left unmatched: 6.

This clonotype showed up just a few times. The DNA for the CDR3 is TGCAGTGCCGGGGACAGCCTCAACTATGGCTACACCTTC. This sequence encodes CSAGDSLNYGYTF. J is TRBJ1-2 and V is TRBV20-1; 7 bases are a match to TRBD1. V gave up 6 bases and J gave up 2 bases; unmatched junction bases: 6. The CDR3 sequence is 13 residues long. The germline V gene has CDR1 DFQATT and CDR2 SNEGSKA (reference sequence).

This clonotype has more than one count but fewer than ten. This CDR3 is CASSFVTDSSTYEQYF. CDR3 in DNA: TGTGCCAGCAGTTTCGTTACAGACAGTTCCACCTACGAGCAGTACTTC. The gene calls are TRBV28 and TRBJ2-7; perhaps TRBD1 as D (5 bases). CDR1 is MDHEN and CDR2 is SYDVKM in the germline V gene. Trimming cost V 3 bases and J 2 bases, with 17 bases left between them. This CDR3 comprises 16 residues.

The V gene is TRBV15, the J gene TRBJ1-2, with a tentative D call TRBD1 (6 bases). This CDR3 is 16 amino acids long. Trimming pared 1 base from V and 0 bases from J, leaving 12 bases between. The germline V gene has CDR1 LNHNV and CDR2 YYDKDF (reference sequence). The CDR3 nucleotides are TGTGCCACCAGCAGAGTAAGGACAGTCTCTAACTATGGCTACACCTTC. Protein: CATSRVRTVSNYGYTF.

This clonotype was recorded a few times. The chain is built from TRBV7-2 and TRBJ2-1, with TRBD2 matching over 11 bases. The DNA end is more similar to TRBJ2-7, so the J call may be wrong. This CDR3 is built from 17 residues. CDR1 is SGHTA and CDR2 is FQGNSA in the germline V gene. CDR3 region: CASRGGTSGSSYNEQYF. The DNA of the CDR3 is TGTGCCAGCAGGGGGGGGACTAGCGGCAGCTCCTACAATGAGCAGTACTTC.

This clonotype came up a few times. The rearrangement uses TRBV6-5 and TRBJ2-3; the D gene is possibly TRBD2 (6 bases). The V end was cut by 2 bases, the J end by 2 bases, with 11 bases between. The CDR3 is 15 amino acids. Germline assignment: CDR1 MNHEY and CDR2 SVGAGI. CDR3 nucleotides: TGTGCCAGCAGTTACCGGGACTCCTCCACAGATACGCAGTATTTT. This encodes CASSYRDSSTDTQYF.

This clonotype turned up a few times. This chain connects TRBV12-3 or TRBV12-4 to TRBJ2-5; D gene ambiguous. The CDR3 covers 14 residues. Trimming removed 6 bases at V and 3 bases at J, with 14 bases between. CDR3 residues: CASSQVFRKETQYF. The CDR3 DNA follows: TGTGCCAGCAGCCAAGTCTTCCGAAAAGAGACCCAGTACTTC.

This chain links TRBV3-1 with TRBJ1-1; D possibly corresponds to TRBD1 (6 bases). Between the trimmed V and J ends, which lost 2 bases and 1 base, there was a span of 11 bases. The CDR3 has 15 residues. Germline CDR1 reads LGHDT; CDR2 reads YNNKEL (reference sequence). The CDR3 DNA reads TGTGCCAGCAGCCAATCCGGGACAAGGAACACTGAAGCTTTCTTT. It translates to CASSQSGTRNTEAFF.

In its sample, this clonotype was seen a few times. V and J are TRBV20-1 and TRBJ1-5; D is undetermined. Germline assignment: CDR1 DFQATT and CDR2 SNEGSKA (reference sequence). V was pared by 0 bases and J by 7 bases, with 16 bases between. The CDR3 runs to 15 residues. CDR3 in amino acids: CSARDLGQASQPQHF. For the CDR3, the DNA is TGCAGTGCTAGAGATCTCGGGCAGGCGTCGCAGCCCCAGCATTTT.

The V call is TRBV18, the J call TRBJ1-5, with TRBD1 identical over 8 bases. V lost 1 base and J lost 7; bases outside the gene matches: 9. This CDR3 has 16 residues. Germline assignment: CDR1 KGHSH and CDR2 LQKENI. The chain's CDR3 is CASSPQRNDRGQPQHF. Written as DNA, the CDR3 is TGTGCCAGCTCACCACAAAGAAACGACAGGGGCCAGCCCCAGCATTTT.

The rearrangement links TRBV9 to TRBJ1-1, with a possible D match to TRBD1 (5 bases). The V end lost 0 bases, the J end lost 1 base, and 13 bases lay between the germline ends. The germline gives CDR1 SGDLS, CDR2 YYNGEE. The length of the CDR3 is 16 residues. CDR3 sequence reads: CASSVDIRGPNTEAFF. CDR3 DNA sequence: TGTGCCAGCAGCGTAGATATTAGGGGACCGAACACTGAAGCTTTCTTT.

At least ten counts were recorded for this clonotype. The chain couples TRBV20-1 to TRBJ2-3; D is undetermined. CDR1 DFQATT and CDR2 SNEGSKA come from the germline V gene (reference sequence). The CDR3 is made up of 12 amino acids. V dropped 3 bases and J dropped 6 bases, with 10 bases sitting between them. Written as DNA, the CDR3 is TGCAGTGCTAGTCCCCCGGTGGATACGCAGTATTTT. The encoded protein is CSASPPVDTQYF.

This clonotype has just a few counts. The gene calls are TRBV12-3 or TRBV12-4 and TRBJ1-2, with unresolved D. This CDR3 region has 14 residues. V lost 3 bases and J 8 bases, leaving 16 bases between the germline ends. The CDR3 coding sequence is TGTGCCAGCAGTTTCCGGTCGGCGCCTCCCGGCTACACCTTC. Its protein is CASSFRSAPPGYTF.

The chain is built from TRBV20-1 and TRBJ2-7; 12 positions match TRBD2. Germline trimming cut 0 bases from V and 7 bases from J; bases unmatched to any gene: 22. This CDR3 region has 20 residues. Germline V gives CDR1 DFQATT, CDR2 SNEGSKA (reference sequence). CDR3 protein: CSARDLWLAGGNGPYNEQYF. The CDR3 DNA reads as TGCAGTGCTAGAGATCTTTGGCTAGCGGGAGGGAATGGGCCCTACAATGAGCAGTACTTC.

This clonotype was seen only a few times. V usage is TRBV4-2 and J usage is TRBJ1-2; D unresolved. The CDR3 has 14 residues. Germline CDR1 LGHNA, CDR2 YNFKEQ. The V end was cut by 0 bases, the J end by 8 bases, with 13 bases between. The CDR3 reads CASSQELKAGGYTF. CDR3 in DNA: TGTGCCAGCAGCCAAGAATTAAAGGCAGGCGGCTACACCTTC.

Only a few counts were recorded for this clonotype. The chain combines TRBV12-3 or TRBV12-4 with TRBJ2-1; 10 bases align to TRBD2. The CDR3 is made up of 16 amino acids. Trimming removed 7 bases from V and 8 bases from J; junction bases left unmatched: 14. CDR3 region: CASNVNGLAATDEQFF. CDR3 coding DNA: TGTGCCAGCAACGTCAATGGACTAGCGGCCACAGATGAGCAGTTCTTC.

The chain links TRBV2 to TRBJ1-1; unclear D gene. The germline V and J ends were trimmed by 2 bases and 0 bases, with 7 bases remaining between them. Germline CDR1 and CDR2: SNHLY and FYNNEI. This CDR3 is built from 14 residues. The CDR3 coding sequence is TGTGCCAGCAGTGAACTAACCCTGAACACTGAAGCTTTCTTT. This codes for CASSELTLNTEAFF.

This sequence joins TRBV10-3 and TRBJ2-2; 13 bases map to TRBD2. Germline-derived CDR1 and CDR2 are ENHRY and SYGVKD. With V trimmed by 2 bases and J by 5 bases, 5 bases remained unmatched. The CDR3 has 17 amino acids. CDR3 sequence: CAISEPGTSGTTGELFF. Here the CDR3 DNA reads TGTGCCATCAGTGAGCCCGGGACTAGCGGGACGACCGGGGAGCTGTTTTTT.

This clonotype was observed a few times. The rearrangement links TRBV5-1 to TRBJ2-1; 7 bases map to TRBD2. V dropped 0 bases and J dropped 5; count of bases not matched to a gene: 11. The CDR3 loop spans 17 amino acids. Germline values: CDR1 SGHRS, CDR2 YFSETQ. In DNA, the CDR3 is TGCGCCAGCAGCTTGGAAGGCGGGAGTCTCTACAACAATGAGCAGTTCTTC. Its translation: CASSLEGGSLYNNEQFF.

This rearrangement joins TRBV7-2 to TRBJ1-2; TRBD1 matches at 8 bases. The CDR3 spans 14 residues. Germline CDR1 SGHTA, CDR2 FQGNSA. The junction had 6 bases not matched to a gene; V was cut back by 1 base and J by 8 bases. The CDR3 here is CASSLGGQAWGYTF. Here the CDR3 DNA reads TGTGCCAGCAGCTTAGGGGGACAGGCCTGGGGCTACACCTTC.